This paragraph covers one TCR beta chain sequence. Its cognate antigen is unknown. These data come from a study of cytomegalovirus exposure and HLA in healthy donors. The PCR contained 60 Vbeta and 13 Jbeta primers. Source study methods: A later analysis tallied roughly 77 million unique TCR beta chains, approximately 11 million of them shared. The protocol was immunoSEQ multiplex PCR, while the TCRdb copy is restricted to in-frame clones and leaves out a portion. V, J and clone size are taken as reported in that table, and D and trimming were inferred from the DNA itself. The table has over 75,000 clones, under 80% seen once. The study, taken as a whole, reports: Most of the TCR beta V segments (in an earlier analysis) were productive either about 87% or about 30% of the time. Common viral pathogens seemed, in a later analysis, to connect with several of the most significant clusters. The study flagged roughly 150 TCR beta chains as cytomegalovirus-associated.

The sample comprised PBMCs. The sequence was obtained from a man aged 35-49 years in good health and CMV-seropositive.

As DNA, the CDR3 is TGCGCCAGCAGCTTGGGACTAGCGGGAGTGAAGGAGTCCTACAATGAGCAGTTCTTC. Its translation is CASSLGLAGVKESYNEQFF. This chain uses TRBV5-1 with TRBJ2-1; 12 positions agree with TRBD2. Per the germline V gene, CDR1 is SGHRS and CDR2 is YFSETQ. The CDR3 runs to 19 residues. The V segment lost 0 bases and the J segment 1 base; nucleotides outside the gene matches: 8.